Each of the 2 T cell receptor beta chains below was sequenced from the same sample in a study of response to subunit inactivated influenza vaccine. In TCRdb, the RT-PCR reads were re-called with MiXCR into one record per CDR3 protein. The sample lists 400,000 to 650,000 distinct CDR3 sequences; approximately 6.9% were seen once. The material sequenced was PBMCs from blood, taken less than 25 months after vaccination. Receptors were obtained from a man in his fifties or sixties who received an inactivated influenza vaccine.

This rearrangement joins TRBV5-1 to TRBJ1-1; weak D call: TRBD1 (5 bases). The length of the CDR3 is 13 residues. The V and J ends lost 0 bases and 6 bases respectively, with 9 bases between them. Germline V gene sequence: CDR1 SGHRS, CDR2 YFSETQ. The CDR3 nucleotides read TGCGCCAGCAGCTTGGCAGGGCAGGCTGAAGCTTTCTTT. Translation gives CASSLAGQAEAFF.

V is TRBV6-1 and J is TRBJ2-3; 9 nucleotides agree with TRBD1. CDR3 length equals 15 residues. Unmatched junction bases numbered 9, after V lost 7 bases and J lost 4 bases. The germline V gene encodes CDR1 MNHNS and CDR2 SASEGT. This CDR3 reads CASNYGGQGSDTQYF. CDR3 coding DNA: TGTGCCAGCAACTACGGGGGACAGGGCTCAGATACGCAGTATTTT.